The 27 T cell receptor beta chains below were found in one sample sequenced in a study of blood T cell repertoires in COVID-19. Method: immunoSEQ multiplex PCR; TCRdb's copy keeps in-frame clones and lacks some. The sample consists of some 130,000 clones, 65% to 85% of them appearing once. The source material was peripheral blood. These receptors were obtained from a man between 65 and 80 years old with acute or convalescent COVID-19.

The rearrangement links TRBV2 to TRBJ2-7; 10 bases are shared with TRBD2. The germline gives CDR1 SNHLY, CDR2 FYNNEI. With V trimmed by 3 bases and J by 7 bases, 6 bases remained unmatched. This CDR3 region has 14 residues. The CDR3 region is CASSDPRLAGEQYF. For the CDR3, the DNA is TGTGCCAGCAGTGATCCCCGACTAGCGGGTGAGCAGTACTTC.

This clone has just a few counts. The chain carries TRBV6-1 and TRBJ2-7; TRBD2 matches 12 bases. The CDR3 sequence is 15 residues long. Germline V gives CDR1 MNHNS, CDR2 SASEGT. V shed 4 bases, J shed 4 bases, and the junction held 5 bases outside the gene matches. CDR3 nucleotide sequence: TGTGCCAGCAGTGGAGCGACTAGCGGGGGTTACGAGCAGTACTTC. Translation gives CASSGATSGGYEQYF.

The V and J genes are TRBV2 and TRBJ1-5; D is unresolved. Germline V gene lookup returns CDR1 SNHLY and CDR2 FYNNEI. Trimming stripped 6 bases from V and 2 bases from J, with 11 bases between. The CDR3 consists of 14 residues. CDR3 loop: CASSRPGGNQPQHF. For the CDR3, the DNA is TGTGCCAGCAGCAGGCCCGGGGGCAATCAGCCCCAGCATTTT.

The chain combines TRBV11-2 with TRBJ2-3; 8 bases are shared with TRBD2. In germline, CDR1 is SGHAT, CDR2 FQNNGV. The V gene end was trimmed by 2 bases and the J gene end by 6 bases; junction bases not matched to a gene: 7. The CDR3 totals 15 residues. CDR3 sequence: CASSLMAGGLDTQYF. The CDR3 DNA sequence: TGTGCCAGCAGCTTAATGGCGGGGGGTTTGGATACGCAGTATTTT. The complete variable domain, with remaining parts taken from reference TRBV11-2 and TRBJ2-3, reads EAGVAQSPRYKIIEKRQSVAFWCNPISGHATLYWYQQILGQGPKLLIQFQNNGVVDDSQLPKDRFSAERLKGVDSTLKIQPAKLEDSAVYLCASSLMAGGLDTQYFGPGTRLTVL.

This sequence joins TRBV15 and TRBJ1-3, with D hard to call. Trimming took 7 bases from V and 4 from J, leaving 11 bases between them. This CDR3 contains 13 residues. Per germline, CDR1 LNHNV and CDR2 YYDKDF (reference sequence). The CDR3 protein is CATTGGGGNTIYF. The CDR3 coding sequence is TGTGCCACCACCGGAGGAGGAGGAAACACCATATATTTT.

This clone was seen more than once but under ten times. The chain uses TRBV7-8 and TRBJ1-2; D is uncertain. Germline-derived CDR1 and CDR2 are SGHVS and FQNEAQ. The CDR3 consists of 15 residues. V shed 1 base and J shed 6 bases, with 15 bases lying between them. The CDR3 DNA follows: TGTGCCAGCAGCTTAGATGGGAGGGCCTCCCATGGCTACACCTTC. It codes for CASSLDGRASHGYTF.

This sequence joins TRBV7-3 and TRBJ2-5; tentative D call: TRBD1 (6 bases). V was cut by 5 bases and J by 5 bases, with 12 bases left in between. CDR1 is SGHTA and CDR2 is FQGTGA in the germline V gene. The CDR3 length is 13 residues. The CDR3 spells CASSLSRGETQYF. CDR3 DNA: TGTGCCAGCAGCCTCTCGAGGGGGGAGACCCAGTACTTC.

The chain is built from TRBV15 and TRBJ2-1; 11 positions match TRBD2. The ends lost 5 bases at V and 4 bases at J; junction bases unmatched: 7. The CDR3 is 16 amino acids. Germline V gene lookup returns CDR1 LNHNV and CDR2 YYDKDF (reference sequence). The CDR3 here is CATSGIRTSGYNEQFF. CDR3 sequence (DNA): TGTGCCACCAGCGGAATAAGGACTAGCGGGTACAATGAGCAGTTCTTC.

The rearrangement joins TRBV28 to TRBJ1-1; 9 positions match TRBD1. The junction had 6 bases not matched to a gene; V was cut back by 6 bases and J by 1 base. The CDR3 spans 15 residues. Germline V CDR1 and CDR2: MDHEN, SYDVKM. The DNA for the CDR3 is TGTGCCAGCAGGACGACAGGGGGTAAGAACACTGAAGCTTTCTTT. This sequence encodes CASRTTGGKNTEAFF.

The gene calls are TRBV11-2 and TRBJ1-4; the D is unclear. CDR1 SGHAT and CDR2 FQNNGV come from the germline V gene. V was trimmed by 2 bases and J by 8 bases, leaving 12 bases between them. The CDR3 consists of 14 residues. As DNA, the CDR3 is TGTGCCAGCAGCTTATCGACGGGTCCGGAAAAACTGTTTTTT. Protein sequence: CASSLSTGPEKLFF.

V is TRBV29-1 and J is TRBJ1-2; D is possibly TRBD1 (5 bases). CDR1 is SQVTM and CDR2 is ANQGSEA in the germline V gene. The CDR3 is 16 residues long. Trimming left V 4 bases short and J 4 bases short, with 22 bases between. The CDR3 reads CSVAPPLLTATYGYTF. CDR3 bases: TGCAGCGTTGCCCCCCCCCTCCTGACAGCTACCTATGGCTACACCTTC.

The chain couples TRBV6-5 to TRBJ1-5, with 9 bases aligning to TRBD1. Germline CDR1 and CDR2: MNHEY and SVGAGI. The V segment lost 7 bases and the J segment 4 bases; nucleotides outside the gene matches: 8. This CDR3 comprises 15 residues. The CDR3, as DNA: TGTGCCAGCAACGCGGGACAGGGTCTTAATCAGCCCCAGCATTTT. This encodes CASNAGQGLNQPQHF.

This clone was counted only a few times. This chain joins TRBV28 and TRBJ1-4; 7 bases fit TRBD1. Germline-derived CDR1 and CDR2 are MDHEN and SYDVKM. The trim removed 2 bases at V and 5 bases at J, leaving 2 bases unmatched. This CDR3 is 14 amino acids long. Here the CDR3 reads CASSLPGGNEKLFF. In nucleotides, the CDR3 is TGTGCCAGCAGTTTACCAGGGGGGAATGAAAAACTGTTTTTT.

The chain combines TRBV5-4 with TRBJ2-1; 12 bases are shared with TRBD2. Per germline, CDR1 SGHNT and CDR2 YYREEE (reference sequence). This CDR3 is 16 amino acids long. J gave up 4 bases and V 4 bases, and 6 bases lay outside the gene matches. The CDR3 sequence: CASSAATSGGYNEQFF. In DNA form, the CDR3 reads TGTGCCAGCAGCGCTGCGACTAGCGGGGGTTACAATGAGCAGTTCTTC.

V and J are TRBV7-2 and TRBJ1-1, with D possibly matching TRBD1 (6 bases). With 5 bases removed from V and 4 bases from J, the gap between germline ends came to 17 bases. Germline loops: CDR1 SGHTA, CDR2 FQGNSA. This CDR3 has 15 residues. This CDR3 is CASSPQQGWRTEAFF. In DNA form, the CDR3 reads TGTGCCAGCAGCCCCCAACAGGGATGGCGCACTGAAGCTTTCTTT.

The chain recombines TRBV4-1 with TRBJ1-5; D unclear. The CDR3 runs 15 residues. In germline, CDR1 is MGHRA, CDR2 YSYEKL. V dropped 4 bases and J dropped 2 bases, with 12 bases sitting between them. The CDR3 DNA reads TGCGCCAGCAGCCTCCCCGGGCGGGGCAATCAGCCCCAGCATTTT. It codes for CASSLPGRGNQPQHF.

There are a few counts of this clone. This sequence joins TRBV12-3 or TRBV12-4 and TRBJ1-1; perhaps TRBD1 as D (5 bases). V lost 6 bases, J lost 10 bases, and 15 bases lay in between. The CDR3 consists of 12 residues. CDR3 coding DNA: TGTGCCAGCAGCCCCGACGCGGGACGAGCTTTCTTT. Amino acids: CASSPDAGRAFF.

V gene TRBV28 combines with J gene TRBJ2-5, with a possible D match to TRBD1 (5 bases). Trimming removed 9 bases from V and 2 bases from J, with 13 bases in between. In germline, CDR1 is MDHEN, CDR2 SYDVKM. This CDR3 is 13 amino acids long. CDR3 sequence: CASQTGLQETQYF. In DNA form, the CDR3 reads TGTGCCAGTCAAACAGGTTTACAAGAGACCCAGTACTTC.

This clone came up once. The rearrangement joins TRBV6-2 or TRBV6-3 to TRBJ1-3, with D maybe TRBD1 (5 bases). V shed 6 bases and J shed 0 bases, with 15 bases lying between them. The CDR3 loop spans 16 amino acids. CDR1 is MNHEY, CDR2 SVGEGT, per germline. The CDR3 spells CASSPGGGLSGNTIYF. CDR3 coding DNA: TGTGCCAGCAGCCCTGGGGGGGGACTCTCTGGAAACACCATATATTTT.

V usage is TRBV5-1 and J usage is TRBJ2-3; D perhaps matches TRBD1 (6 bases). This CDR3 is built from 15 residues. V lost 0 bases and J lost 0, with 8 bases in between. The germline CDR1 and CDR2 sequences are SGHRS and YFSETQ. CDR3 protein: CASSLEQGSTDTQYF. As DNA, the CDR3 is TGCGCCAGCAGCTTGGAACAGGGTAGCACAGATACGCAGTATTTT.

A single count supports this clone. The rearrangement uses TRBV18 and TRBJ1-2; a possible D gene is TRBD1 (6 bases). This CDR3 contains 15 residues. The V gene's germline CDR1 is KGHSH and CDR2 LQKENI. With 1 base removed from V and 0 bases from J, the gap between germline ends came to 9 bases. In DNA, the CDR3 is TGTGCCAGCTCACCACAGGACAGCACTAACTATGGCTACACCTTC. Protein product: CASSPQDSTNYGYTF. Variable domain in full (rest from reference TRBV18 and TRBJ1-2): NAGVMQNPRHLVRRRGQEARLRCSPMKGHSHVYWYRQLPEEGLKFMVYLQKENIIDESGMPKERFSAEFPKEGPSILRIQQVVRGDSAAYFCASSPQDSTNYGYTFGSGTRLTVV.

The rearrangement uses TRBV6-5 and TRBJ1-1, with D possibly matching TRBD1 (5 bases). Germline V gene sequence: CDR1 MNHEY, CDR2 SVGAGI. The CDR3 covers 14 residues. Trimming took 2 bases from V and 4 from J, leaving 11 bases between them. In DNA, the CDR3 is TGTGCCAGCAGTTACAACCCCAGGGCCACTGAAGCTTTCTTT. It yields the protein CASSYNPRATEAFF.

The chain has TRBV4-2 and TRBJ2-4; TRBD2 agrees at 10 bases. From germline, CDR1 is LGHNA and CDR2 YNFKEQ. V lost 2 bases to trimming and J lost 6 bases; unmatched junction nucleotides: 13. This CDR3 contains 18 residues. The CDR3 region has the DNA TGTGCCAGCAGCCAAACCGGGACTAGCGTTGGGCGGGCAAACATTCAGTACTTC. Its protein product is CASSQTGTSVGRANIQYF.

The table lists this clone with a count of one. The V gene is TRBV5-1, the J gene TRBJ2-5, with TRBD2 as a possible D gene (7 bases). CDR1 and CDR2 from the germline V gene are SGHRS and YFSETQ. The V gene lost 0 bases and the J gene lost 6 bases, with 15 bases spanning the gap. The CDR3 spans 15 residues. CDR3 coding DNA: TGCGCCAGCAGCTTGGCAGCGGGGACACAACAGACCCAGTACTTC. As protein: CASSLAAGTQQTQYF.

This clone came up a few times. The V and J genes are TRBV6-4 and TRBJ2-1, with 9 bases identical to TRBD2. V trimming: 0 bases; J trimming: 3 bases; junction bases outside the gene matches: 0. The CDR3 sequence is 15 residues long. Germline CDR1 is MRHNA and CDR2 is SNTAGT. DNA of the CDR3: TGTGCCAGCAGTGACTCGCGGGGGGGCTACAATGAGCAGTTCTTC. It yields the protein CASSDSRGGYNEQFF.

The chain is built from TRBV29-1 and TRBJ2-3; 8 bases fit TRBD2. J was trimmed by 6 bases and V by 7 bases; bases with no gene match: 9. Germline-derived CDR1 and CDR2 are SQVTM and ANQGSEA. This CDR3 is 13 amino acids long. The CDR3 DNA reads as TGCAGCGCCCTCGGCGGGGGGAAGGATACGCAGTATTTT. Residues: CSALGGGKDTQYF.

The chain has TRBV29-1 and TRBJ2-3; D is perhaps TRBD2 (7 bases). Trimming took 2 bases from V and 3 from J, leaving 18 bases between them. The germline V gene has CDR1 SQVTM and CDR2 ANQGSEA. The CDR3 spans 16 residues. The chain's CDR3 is CSVEFGWGGPTDTQYF. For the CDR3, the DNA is TGCAGCGTTGAATTTGGGTGGGGGGGCCCGACAGATACGCAGTATTTT.